This T cell receptor (beta chain) is from a study of cytomegalovirus exposure and HLA in healthy donors. PCR amplification relied on 60 Vbeta primers (plus 13 Jbeta primers). The data were produced by immunoSEQ multiplex PCR, yet TCRdb's version contains in-frame clones alone and is incomplete. The table gives 50,000 or so clones; the top ten clones make up 9% to 15% of it. Germline CDR1 is MNHEY and CDR2 is SVGAGI. This CDR3 is 12 amino acids long. The sequence was obtained from a woman in her sixties or seventies in good health and CMV-seropositive. The V and J genes are TRBV6-5 and TRBJ2-5; D may be TRBD2 (6 bases). The DNA end is more similar to TRBJ2-7, so the J call may be wrong. Source material: PBMCs. CDR3 protein: CASGGPVYEQYF. CDR3 bases: TGTGCCAGCGGAGGGCCGGTTTACGAGCAGTACTTC.